The 4 T cell receptor beta chains given below trace back to one sample, sequenced in a study of neurological immune-mediated disorders. TCRdb analysed the 5' RACE reads with MiXCR anew, one entry per CDR3 protein. The sample lists more than 45,000 distinct CDR3 sequences, around 2.3% occurring once. Specimen: PBMCs. These receptor sequences come from a man aged 45-65 years with multiple sclerosis.

This clonotype was seen more than once but under ten times. With a much larger clone just one base away, this may be a read error. The genes are TRBV30 and TRBJ2-7; D call uncertain. Germline V gene lookup returns CDR1 GTSNPN and CDR2 SVGIG (reference sequence). The CDR3 has 12 residues. The ends were cut back, 7 bases at V and 5 bases at J, with 15 bases in the middle. The CDR3 here is CALGKGGHEQYF. CDR3 coding DNA: TGTGCCTTAGGAAAGGGCGGCCACGAGCAGTACTTC.

This clonotype was seen at least ten times. The J gene is TRBJ2-3, the V gene TRBV5-1, with 14 bases identical to TRBD2. Germline trimming cut 5 bases from V and 5 bases from J; bases unmatched to any gene: 4. Germline-derived CDR1 and CDR2 are SGHRS and YFSETQ. The CDR3 runs 15 residues. CDR3 residues: CASRRLAGGQDTQYF. The DNA of the CDR3 is TGCGCCAGCAGGAGACTAGCGGGGGGGCAAGATACGCAGTATTTT. Using reference TRBV5-1 and TRBJ2-3 for the parts outside the CDR3, the full variable domain is KAGVTQTPRYLIKTRGQQVTLSCSPISGHRSVSWYQQTPGQGLQFLFEYFSETQRNKGNFPGRFSGRQFSNSRSEMNVSTLELGDSALYLCASRRLAGGQDTQYFGPGTRLTVL.

This clonotype was seen at least ten times. This chain uses TRBV6-2 or TRBV6-3 with TRBJ1-5; TRBD1 might be the D (5 bases). Germline-derived CDR1 and CDR2 are MNHEY and SVGEGT. The V end lost 4 bases, the J end lost 2 bases, and 12 bases lay between the germline ends. This CDR3 region has 15 residues. In nucleotides, the CDR3 is TGTGCCAGCAGTTCCCAGGGTTGGGGCAATCAGCCCCAGCATTTT. Translated, it gives CASSSQGWGNQPQHF.

At least ten counts were recorded for this clonotype. V and J are TRBV10-2 and TRBJ1-1, with a tentative D call TRBD1 (6 bases). Germline V CDR1 and CDR2: WSHSY, SAAADI. The CDR3 sequence is 13 residues long. V was cut by 2 bases and J by 11 bases, with 15 bases left in between. CDR3 coding DNA: TGCGCCAGCAGTGAGACAGGGAGGGACGAGGCTTTCTTT. This codes for CASSETGRDEAFF.